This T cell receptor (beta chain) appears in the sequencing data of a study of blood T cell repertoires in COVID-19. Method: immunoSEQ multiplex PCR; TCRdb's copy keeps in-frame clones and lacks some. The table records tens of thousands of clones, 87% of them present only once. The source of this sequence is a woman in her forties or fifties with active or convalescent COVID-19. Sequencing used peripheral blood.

The CDR3 DNA reads as TGTGCCATCAGTGAGGGCCCGGGGTCAGATACGCAGTATTTT. This gives the protein CAISEGPGSDTQYF. V and J are TRBV10-3 and TRBJ2-3; possibly TRBD2 for D (5 bases). The V gene's germline CDR1 is ENHRY and CDR2 SYGVKD. The CDR3 loop spans 14 amino acids. With 2 bases removed from V and 4 bases from J, the gap between germline ends came to 10 bases.